These 32 T cell receptor beta chains came from one sample sequenced in a study of regulatory dendritic cells for organ transplantation. Data came from immunoSEQ multiplex PCR; TCRdb stores just in-frame clones and leaves some out. The sample has nearly 30,000 clones, about 80% seen once; the top ten hold less than 2.5%. Input material: memory CD4+ T cells from blood. Sample subset: CD45RO+ memory T cells. Source of these receptors: a human donor in good health.

This sequence joins TRBV18 and TRBJ2-2; 11 bases are a match to TRBD2. Germline CDR1 and CDR2: KGHSH and LQKENI. The V segment lost 0 bases and the J segment 1 base; nucleotides outside the gene matches: 4. This CDR3 spans 18 amino acids. CDR3 sequence reads: CASSPPSGTSGNTGELFF. CDR3 bases: TGTGCCAGCTCACCACCCTCAGGGACTAGCGGGAACACCGGGGAGCTGTTTTTT.

V is TRBV21-1 and J is TRBJ1-3; TRBD1, as called in the table, went unchecked against the DNA. TRBV21-1 is a pseudogene. The length of the CDR3 is 18 residues. The CDR3 DNA is TGTGCCAGCAGCAAAGGGGCCCCACCAAGGGGTTCTGGAAACACCATATATTTT. This sequence encodes CASSKGAPPRGSGNTIYF.

This chain uses TRBV6-6 with TRBJ2-3; D might be TRBD1 or TRBD2, each matching 5 bases. The CDR3 totals 15 residues. CDR1 is MNHNY and CDR2 is SVGAGI in the germline V gene (reference sequence). The germline V and J ends were trimmed by 4 bases and 5 bases, with 16 bases remaining between them. In nucleotides, the CDR3 is TGTGCCAGCAGTTCCGGGGCTAGCTCCGTAGATACGCAGTATTTT. Translation gives CASSSGASSVDTQYF.

This chain connects TRBV11-3 to TRBJ1-6, with TRBD1 matching 10 bases. CDR1 and CDR2 from the germline V gene are SGHNT and YENEEA. Trimming at V came to 4 bases and at J to 6 bases, leaving 9 bases not matched to a gene. This CDR3 contains 17 residues. CDR3 sequence: CASSWNTGQGRNSPLHF. The CDR3 DNA is TGTGCCAGCAGCTGGAATACGGGACAGGGGCGTAATTCACCCCTCCACTTT.

Written as DNA, the CDR3 is TGCGCCAGCAGTTACCTCGGGACAGATAGCAATCAGCCCCAGCATTTT. Amino acids: CASSYLGTDSNQPQHF. The chain links TRBV23-1 to TRBJ1-5, with TRBD1 identical over 7 bases. TRBV23-1 is an open reading frame, and its role is uncertain. The CDR3 extends over 16 amino acids. V trimming: 5 bases; J trimming: 0 bases; junction bases outside the gene matches: 7.

The gene calls are TRBV6-1 and TRBJ1-5, with 9 bases fitting TRBD1. This CDR3 contains 15 residues. Germline loops: CDR1 MNHNS, CDR2 SASEGT. V dropped 3 bases and J dropped 6; count of bases not matched to a gene: 6. CDR3 DNA sequence: TGTGCCAGCAGTGAGCGGACAGGGGTTAGTCAGCCCCAGCATTTT. Amino acids: CASSERTGVSQPQHF.

The chain combines TRBV4-3 with TRBJ2-3; D might be TRBD2 (5 bases). The CDR3 runs 14 residues. Germline V CDR1 and CDR2: LGHNA, YSLEER. The V gene lost 4 bases and the J gene lost 0 bases, with 8 bases spanning the gap. The CDR3 loop reads CASSPGVSTDTQYF. For the CDR3, the DNA is TGCGCCAGCAGCCCCGGGGTTAGCACAGATACGCAGTATTTT.

The chain employs TRBV5-6 and TRBJ2-1, with TRBD2 matching over 8 bases. V was pared by 1 base and J by 2 bases, with 8 bases of the junction left unmatched. This CDR3 has 17 amino acids. In germline, CDR1 is SGHDT, CDR2 YYEEEE. The chain's CDR3 is CASSLLTGGAAYNEQFF. The CDR3 DNA follows: TGTGCCAGCAGCTTGCTCACGGGGGGGGCCGCCTACAATGAGCAGTTCTTC.

The rearrangement joins TRBV5-1 to TRBJ2-7; maybe TRBD2 (6 bases). This CDR3 region has 15 residues. Germline assignment: CDR1 SGHRS and CDR2 YFSETQ. V lost 4 bases to trimming and J lost 5 bases, with 19 bases between them. In nucleotides, the CDR3 is TGCGCCAGCAGCGGAGCGGAGGGCCGGGAAAACGAGCAGTACTTC. Its translation: CASSGAEGRENEQYF.

V is TRBV20-1 and J is TRBJ2-2, with D possibly matching TRBD1 (6 bases). Germline lookup yields CDR1 DFQATT and CDR2 SNEGSKA (reference sequence). This CDR3 spans 11 amino acids. V lost 6 bases to trimming and J lost 6 bases, with 8 bases between them. The CDR3 loop is CSARTAGELFF. CDR3 nucleotide sequence: TGCAGTGCGAGGACAGCCGGGGAGCTGTTTTTT.

In DNA, the CDR3 is TGTGCCAGCAGCTTACAGGGCCCAGGAAACACCATATATTTT. It is translated as CASSLQGPGNTIYF. The V call is TRBV7-6, the J call TRBJ1-3, with a weak D call TRBD1 (5 bases). Trimming took off 2 bases at V and 4 bases at J, with 9 bases between the two ends. This CDR3 is 14 amino acids long. Germline V lookup: CDR1 SGHVS, CDR2 FNYEAQ.

Remarks on this clone: The sample carries other DNA sequences with the same CDR3. The chain links TRBV4-3 to TRBJ2-3; D call uncertain. Trimming stripped 0 bases from V and 0 bases from J, with 10 bases between. The germline V gene encodes CDR1 LGHNA and CDR2 YSLEER. The length of the CDR3 is 16 residues. The CDR3 DNA follows: TGCGCCAGCAGCCAAGATTCTACCCCTAGCACAGATACGCAGTATTTT. Translated, it gives CASSQDSTPSTDTQYF.

The chain has TRBV5-1 and TRBJ2-7; 11 bases agree with TRBD1. The trim removed 0 bases at V and 6 bases at J, leaving 5 bases unmatched. The CDR3 consists of 15 residues. CDR1 is SGHRS and CDR2 is YFSETQ in the germline V gene. Here the CDR3 DNA reads TGCGCCAGCAGCTTGGTAACCGGGACAGGGGGCGAGCAGTACTTC. It encodes CASSLVTGTGGEQYF.

The rearrangement links TRBV5-8 to TRBJ1-5, with 12 bases that match TRBD1. The CDR3 spans 17 residues. Germline CDR1 SGHTS, CDR2 YDEGEE. The V segment lost 3 bases and the J segment 2 bases; nucleotides outside the gene matches: 6. CDR3 protein: CASSSGTGGWRNQPQHF. The CDR3 region has the DNA TGTGCCAGCAGCTCCGGGACAGGGGGCTGGCGCAATCAGCCCCAGCATTTT.

This rearrangement joins TRBV29-1 to TRBJ2-7, with D possibly matching TRBD1 (6 bases). Deletions cut 4 bases from V and 5 bases from J, with 12 bases between. The CDR3 has 12 residues. Germline V lookup: CDR1 SQVTM, CDR2 ANQGSEA. The CDR3 region has the DNA TGCAGCGTTGCACCAGGGGCAAACGAGCAGTACTTC. It is translated as CSVAPGANEQYF.

The chain joins TRBV7-6 to TRBJ1-1, with 7 nucleotides matching TRBD1. The junction had 6 bases not matched to a gene; V was cut back by 5 bases and J by 0 bases. The CDR3 length is 15 residues. Germline-derived CDR1 and CDR2 are SGHVS and FNYEAQ. The chain's CDR3 is CASSPRTGLNTEAFF. As DNA, the CDR3 is TGTGCCAGCAGCCCCCGGACAGGTTTGAACACTGAAGCTTTCTTT.

J is TRBJ1-1 and V is TRBV9; TRBD1 aligns across 8 bases. The V and J ends lost 4 bases and 11 bases, in that order; junction bases with no gene match: 13. Per germline, CDR1 SGDLS and CDR2 YYNGEE. CDR3 length equals 14 residues. The DNA for the CDR3 is TGTGCCAGCAGCCCGCGAGACAGGGGAGCTCCGGCTTTCTTT. Encoded protein: CASSPRDRGAPAFF.

The chain employs TRBV10-3 and TRBJ2-3; 9 bases are shared with TRBD1. The CDR3 spans 16 residues. The V gene's germline CDR1 is ENHRY and CDR2 SYGVKD. Losses at the gene ends were 8 bases for V and 4 bases for J; bases not matched to a gene: 13. The CDR3 nucleotides read TGTGCCATCGGAAGGAGTCCGGGACAGGGATCAGATACGCAGTATTTT. As protein: CAIGRSPGQGSDTQYF.

V usage is TRBV28 and J usage is TRBJ1-6; perhaps TRBD1 as D (5 bases). This CDR3 region has 15 residues. CDR1 MDHEN and CDR2 SYDVKM come from the germline V gene. V shed 3 bases and J shed 7 bases, with 13 bases lying between them. In nucleotides, the CDR3 is TGTGCCAGCAGTTTCGTTTTTCGGGGGAATTCACCCCTCCACTTT. This codes for CASSFVFRGNSPLHF.

This clone was counted a few times. The rearrangement joins TRBV30 to TRBJ1-1; a weak D match, TRBD1 (5 bases). From germline, CDR1 is GTSNPN and CDR2 SVGIG (reference sequence). Trimming took 0 bases from V and 5 from J, leaving 19 bases between them. The CDR3 is 16 amino acids. The CDR3 protein is CAWSVHRGGGGTEAFF. The CDR3 nucleotides read TGTGCCTGGAGTGTACATCGAGGAGGTGGGGGGACTGAAGCTTTCTTT.

V gene TRBV5-4 combines with J gene TRBJ2-5; 9 bases line up with TRBD1. Losses at the gene ends were 4 bases for V and 6 bases for J; bases not matched to a gene: 10. This CDR3 comprises 15 residues. From germline, CDR1 is SGHNT and CDR2 YYREEE (reference sequence). CDR3 sequence reads: CASSGRTGELKTQYF. CDR3 in DNA: TGTGCCAGCAGCGGAAGGACAGGGGAACTGAAGACCCAGTACTTC.

The CDR3 loop is CASSQGTYGDTQYF. CDR3 bases: TGTGCCAGCAGCCAAGGGACCTACGGAGATACGCAGTATTTT. The V and J genes are TRBV11-1 and TRBJ2-3; D might be TRBD1 or TRBD2, each matching 5 bases. Per germline, CDR1 SGHAT and CDR2 FQDESV (reference sequence). The germline V and J ends were trimmed by 5 bases and 5 bases, with 14 bases remaining between them. The CDR3 extends over 14 amino acids.

The V call is TRBV7-2, the J call TRBJ2-3; 12 nucleotides align to TRBD2. The CDR3 is 16 amino acids. Per germline, CDR1 SGHTA and CDR2 FQGNSA. J was trimmed by 2 bases and V by 2 bases; bases with no gene match: 2. In DNA form, the CDR3 reads TGTGCCAGCAGCTTAAGGACTAGCGGGATCACAGATACGCAGTATTTT. Amino acid sequence: CASSLRTSGITDTQYF.

The chain is built from TRBV27 and TRBJ2-1; 8 bases agree with TRBD2. V shed 8 bases, J shed 5 bases, and the junction held 17 bases outside the gene matches. This CDR3 has 17 residues. Looked up from germline, CDR1 is MNHEY and CDR2 is SMNVEV (reference sequence). The CDR3 nucleotides read TGTGCCAGCGGACCGACATTAGCGGGGAGGTCTCACAATGAGCAGTTCTTC. Its protein product is CASGPTLAGRSHNEQFF.

The rearrangement uses TRBV5-1 and TRBJ2-7; TRBD1 aligns across 9 bases. The length of the CDR3 is 15 residues. Losses at the gene ends were 2 bases for V and 2 bases for J; bases not matched to a gene: 5. Germline lookup yields CDR1 SGHRS and CDR2 YFSETQ. Written as DNA, the CDR3 is TGCGCCAGCAGCTTAACCGGGACAGGGCCCTACGAGCAGTACTTC. It translates to CASSLTGTGPYEQYF.

The chain combines TRBV4-3 with TRBJ2-7; TRBD1 matches 10 bases. This CDR3 has 15 amino acids. Losses at the gene ends were 4 bases for V and 2 bases for J; bases not matched to a gene: 5. CDR1 and CDR2 from the germline V gene are LGHNA and YSLEER. CDR3 DNA: TGCGCCAGCAGCCTCGGGACAGGGGATGCCTACGAGCAGTACTTC. It specifies CASSLGTGDAYEQYF.

The CDR3 DNA sequence: TGTGCCAGTAGTATCGATATGGGCTATGGCTACACCTTC. Translated, it gives CASSIDMGYGYTF. The chain has TRBV19 and TRBJ1-2; D gene ambiguous. Trimming left V 3 bases short and J 4 bases short, with 9 bases between. This CDR3 is 13 amino acids long. Germline V gene lookup returns CDR1 LNHDA and CDR2 SQIVND (reference sequence). Variable domain in full (rest from reference TRBV19 and TRBJ1-2): DGGITQSPKYLFRKEGQNVTLSCEQNLNHDAMYWYRQDPGQGLRLIYYSQIVNDFQKGDIAEGYSVSREKKESFPLTVTSAQKNPTAFYLCASSIDMGYGYTFGSGTRLTVV.

This clone showed up just once. This rearrangement joins TRBV6-6 to TRBJ2-3, with a tentative D call TRBD1 (6 bases). Germline V gives CDR1 MNHNY, CDR2 SVGAGI (reference sequence). V lost 6 bases, J lost 0 bases, and 13 bases lay in between. The CDR3 is 15 residues long. The CDR3 DNA reads TGTGCCAGCAGCGACGTTACAGGGAGCACAGATACGCAGTATTTT. Its protein is CASSDVTGSTDTQYF.

The chain links TRBV2 to TRBJ2-3; TRBD1 matches at 9 bases. V dropped 4 bases and J dropped 4; count of bases not matched to a gene: 6. CDR3 length: 15 amino acids. Looked up from germline, CDR1 is SNHLY and CDR2 is FYNNEI. The DNA of the CDR3 is TGTGCCAGCAGTGGAGGGACAGGGTCAGCAGATACGCAGTATTTT. The encoded protein is CASSGGTGSADTQYF.

The chain couples TRBV5-4 to TRBJ2-7, with no clear D. Trimming stripped 4 bases from V and 0 bases from J, with 17 bases between. This CDR3 has 16 amino acids. CDR1 and CDR2 from the germline V gene are SGHNT and YYREEE (reference sequence). This chain's CDR3 is CASSGRKGPSSYEQYF. The DNA of the CDR3 is TGTGCCAGCAGCGGTAGGAAAGGGCCGAGCTCCTACGAGCAGTACTTC.

The chain has TRBV12-5 and TRBJ2-3; the D gene could be TRBD1 or TRBD2 (5 bases each). The germline V gene encodes CDR1 LGHNT and CDR2 FRNRAP. The CDR3 totals 14 residues. Trimming took 1 base from V and 5 from J, leaving 10 bases between them. As DNA, the CDR3 is TGTGCTAGTGGTTTGGAGCGAGGGGAAGATACGCAGTATTTT. This translates into CASGLERGEDTQYF.

The V and J genes are TRBV5-8 and TRBJ2-3; 8 bases align to TRBD1. The CDR3 sequence is 14 residues long. The germline CDR1 and CDR2 sequences are SGHTS and YDEGEE. With V trimmed by 3 bases and J by 6 bases, 6 bases remained unmatched. The DNA of the CDR3 is TGTGCCAGCAGCTGGCCAGGGGGCGCGGATACGCAGTATTTT. Translation: CASSWPGGADTQYF.